The 13 T cell receptor beta chains below were found in one sample sequenced in a study of CD8 T cells in Susac syndrome. Reverse transcription of roughly 0.5 to 1 ug RNA was carried out with random hexamers. TCRdb reprocessed the immunoSEQ multiplex PCR reads via MiXCR and lists one record per CDR3 protein. The sample shows 95,000 or so distinct CDR3 sequences, 80% to 95% of them seen only once. Sample: CD8+ T cells from PBMCs. These receptors all come from a human donor in good health.

The rearrangement joins TRBV19 to TRBJ1-2; maybe TRBD1 (6 bases). CDR3 length: 17 amino acids. The V and J ends lost 6 bases and 5 bases respectively, with 25 bases between them. CDR1 LNHDA and CDR2 SQIVND come from the germline V gene (reference sequence). The CDR3: CASRPGHRAGISYGYTF. The CDR3 nucleotides are TGTGCCAGTAGACCCGGTCACAGGGCGGGTATTTCGTATGGCTACACCTTC.

The chain is built from TRBV5-4 and TRBJ2-7; TRBD2 agrees at 7 bases. J lost 2 bases, V lost 3 bases, and 5 bases had no gene match. In germline, CDR1 is SGHNT, CDR2 YYREEE (reference sequence). The CDR3 covers 14 residues. The CDR3 here is CASSWGGETYEQYF. DNA of the CDR3: TGTGCCAGCAGCTGGGGAGGGGAGACCTACGAGCAGTACTTC.

The genes are TRBV4-1 and TRBJ2-3, with a tentative D call TRBD1 (7 bases). The CDR3 is 16 residues long. Germline V gene lookup returns CDR1 MGHRA and CDR2 YSYEKL. V lost 1 base and J lost 9, with 20 bases in between. The CDR3 protein is CASSQAQGGQRITQYF. The CDR3 DNA follows: TGCGCCAGCAGCCAAGCCCAGGGGGGCCAAAGAATCACGCAGTATTTT.

J is TRBJ1-5 and V is TRBV29-1; D gene unclear. Germline V gene lookup returns CDR1 SQVTM and CDR2 ANQGSEA. The germline V and J ends were trimmed by 6 bases and 7 bases, with 22 bases remaining between them. CDR3 length: 15 amino acids. As DNA, the CDR3 is TGCAGCGTCACAATTTTCGGTGAGGCCGGGCAGCCCCAGCATTTT. Protein: CSVTIFGEAGQPQHF.

The sample holds a few counts of this clonotype. The V gene is TRBV7-8, the J gene TRBJ2-1; D ambiguous. The V end was cut by 6 bases, the J end by 0 bases, with 6 bases between. Germline V gene sequence: CDR1 SGHVS, CDR2 FQNEAQ. The CDR3 spans 13 residues. This CDR3 reads CASRVTSYNEQFF. CDR3 DNA: TGTGCCAGCAGAGTCACCTCCTACAATGAGCAGTTCTTC.

This sequence joins TRBV5-6 and TRBJ1-1; TRBD1 might be the D (5 bases). Trimming removed 0 bases from V and 1 base from J, with 7 bases in between. Per the germline V gene, CDR1 is SGHDT and CDR2 is YYEEEE. The CDR3 covers 14 residues. The CDR3 loop reads CASSLDGGNTEAFF. The CDR3 DNA reads as TGTGCCAGCAGCTTGGATGGGGGGAACACTGAAGCTTTCTTT.

V is TRBV7-2 and J is TRBJ2-5; 7 positions match TRBD2. Germline CDR1 SGHTA, CDR2 FQGNSA. The CDR3 contains 13 residues. Trimming cost V 5 bases and J 7 bases; bases outside gene matches: 7. Here the CDR3 reads CASSLKRGGTQYF. The CDR3 DNA reads as TGTGCCAGCAGCCTTAAGCGGGGAGGGACCCAGTACTTC.

The V gene is TRBV29-1, the J gene TRBJ2-2; D may correspond to TRBD1 or TRBD2 (5 bases each). The CDR3 loop spans 14 amino acids. V was pared by 1 base and J by 4 bases, with 10 bases between. Germline lookup yields CDR1 SQVTM and CDR2 ANQGSEA. The CDR3 coding sequence is TGCAGCGTTGAAGGGGGACCTAGCACCGGGGAGCTGTTTTTT. This gives the protein CSVEGGPSTGELFF.

The gene calls are TRBV2 and TRBJ2-7; D possibly corresponds to TRBD2 (5 bases). Trimming stripped 6 bases from V and 1 base from J, with 13 bases between. The CDR3 runs 14 residues. The germline V gene encodes CDR1 SNHLY and CDR2 FYNNEI. CDR3: CASRQDFLSYEQYF. In DNA form, the CDR3 reads TGTGCCAGCAGGCAGGACTTCTTGTCCTACGAGCAGTACTTC.

V and J are TRBV12-3 or TRBV12-4 and TRBJ2-7, with TRBD1 identical over 7 bases. The CDR3 is made up of 13 amino acids. J gave up 5 bases and V 6 bases, and 7 bases lay outside the gene matches. The CDR3 sequence is CASSPTGSHEQYF. CDR3 sequence (DNA): TGTGCCAGCAGCCCGACAGGGTCACACGAGCAGTACTTC.

The V and J genes are TRBV27 and TRBJ1-5; 7 bases map to TRBD1. The junction had 8 bases not matched to a gene; V was cut back by 0 bases and J by 0 bases. Germline V gene lookup returns CDR1 MNHEY and CDR2 SMNVEV (reference sequence). The CDR3 runs to 18 residues. The CDR3, as DNA: TGTGCCAGCAGTTTATCCGGGACAGCCTTCTATAGCAATCAGCCCCAGCATTTT. Translated, it gives CASSLSGTAFYSNQPQHF.

The chain joins TRBV11-2 to TRBJ1-6, with 9 positions matching TRBD1. CDR1 SGHAT and CDR2 FQNNGV come from the germline V gene. The trim removed 1 base at V and 9 bases at J, leaving 10 bases unmatched. This CDR3 region has 17 residues. The CDR3 bases are TGTGCCAGCAGCTTAGGACATCCGGGACAGGGCTTTTCACCCCTCCACTTT. This sequence encodes CASSLGHPGQGFSPLHF.

The V and J genes are TRBV5-1 and TRBJ1-2, with D perhaps TRBD1 (6 bases). CDR1 is SGHRS, CDR2 YFSETQ, per germline. This CDR3 has 15 residues. V was clipped by 4 bases and J by 0 bases, with 13 bases between them. In DNA, the CDR3 is TGCGCCAGCAGCCTAGGTTGGGGGCCTAACTATGGCTACACCTTC. Translated, it gives CASSLGWGPNYGYTF.